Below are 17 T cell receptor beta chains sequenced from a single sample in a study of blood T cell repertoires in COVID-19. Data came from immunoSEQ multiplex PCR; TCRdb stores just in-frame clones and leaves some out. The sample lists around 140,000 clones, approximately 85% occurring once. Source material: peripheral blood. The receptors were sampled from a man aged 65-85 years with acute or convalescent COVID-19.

Here the CDR3 reads CASIGTVSNQPQHF. The CDR3 nucleotides are TGTGCCAGCATCGGGACAGTGAGCAATCAGCCCCAGCATTTT. The V call is TRBV6-5, the J call TRBJ1-5; 7 bases align to TRBD1. This CDR3 contains 14 residues. Germline CDR1 reads MNHEY; CDR2 reads SVGAGI. V dropped 7 bases and J dropped 1; count of bases not matched to a gene: 4.

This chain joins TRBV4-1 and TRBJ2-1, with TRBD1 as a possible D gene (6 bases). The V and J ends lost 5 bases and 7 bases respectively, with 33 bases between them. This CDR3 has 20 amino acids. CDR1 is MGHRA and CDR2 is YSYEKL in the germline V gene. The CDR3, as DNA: TGCGCCAGCAGCGCCCAACAGGGTTATTCCTTAGTGGGCCTTTTAAATGAGCAGTTCTTC. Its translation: CASSAQQGYSLVGLLNEQFF.

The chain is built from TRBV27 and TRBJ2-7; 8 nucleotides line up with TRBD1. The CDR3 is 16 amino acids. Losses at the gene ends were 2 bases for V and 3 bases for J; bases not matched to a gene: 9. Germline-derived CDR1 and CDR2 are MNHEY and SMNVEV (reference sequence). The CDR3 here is CASSLKPGQDHYEQYF. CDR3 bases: TGTGCCAGCAGTTTAAAGCCGGGACAGGATCACTACGAGCAGTACTTC.

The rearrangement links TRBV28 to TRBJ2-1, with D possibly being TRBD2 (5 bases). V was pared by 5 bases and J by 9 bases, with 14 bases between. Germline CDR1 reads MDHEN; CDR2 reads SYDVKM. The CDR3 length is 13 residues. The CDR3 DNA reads TGTGCCAGCAGTGTGGCGAGGGCGAGTGAGCAGTTCTTC. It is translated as CASSVARASEQFF.

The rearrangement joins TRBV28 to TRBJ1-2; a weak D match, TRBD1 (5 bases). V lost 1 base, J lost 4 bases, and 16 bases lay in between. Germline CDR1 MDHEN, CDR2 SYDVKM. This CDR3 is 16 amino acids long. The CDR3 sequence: CASSLFGGRGLYGYTF. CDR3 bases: TGTGCCAGCAGTTTATTCGGGGGTAGGGGCCTCTATGGCTACACCTTC.

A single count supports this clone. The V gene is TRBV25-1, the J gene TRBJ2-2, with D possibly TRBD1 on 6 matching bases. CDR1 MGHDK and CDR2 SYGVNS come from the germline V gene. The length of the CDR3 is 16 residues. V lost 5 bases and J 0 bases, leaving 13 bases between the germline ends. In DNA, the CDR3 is TGTGCCAGCAGTCCGCGACAGGACTCGAACACCGGGGAGCTGTTTTTT. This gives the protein CASSPRQDSNTGELFF.

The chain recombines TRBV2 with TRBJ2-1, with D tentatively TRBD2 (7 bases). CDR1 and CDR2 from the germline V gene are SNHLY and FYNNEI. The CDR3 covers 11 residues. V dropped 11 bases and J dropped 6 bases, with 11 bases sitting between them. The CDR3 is CAGQRGNEQFF. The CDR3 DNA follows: TGTGCCGGACAGCGGGGCAATGAGCAGTTCTTC.

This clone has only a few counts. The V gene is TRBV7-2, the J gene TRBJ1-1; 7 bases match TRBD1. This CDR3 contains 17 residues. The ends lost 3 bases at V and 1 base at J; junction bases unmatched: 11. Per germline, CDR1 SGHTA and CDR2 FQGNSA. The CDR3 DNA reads TGTGCCAGCAGCTTCCGCCGACAGGGTTCCTCGAACACTGAAGCTTTCTTT. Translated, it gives CASSFRRQGSSNTEAFF. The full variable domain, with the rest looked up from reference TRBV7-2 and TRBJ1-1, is GAGVSQSPSNKVTEKGKDVELRCDPISGHTALYWYRQSLGQGLEFLIYFQGNSAPDKSGLPSDRFSAERTGGSVSTLTIQRTQQEDSAVYLCASSFRRQGSSNTEAFFGQGTRLTVV.

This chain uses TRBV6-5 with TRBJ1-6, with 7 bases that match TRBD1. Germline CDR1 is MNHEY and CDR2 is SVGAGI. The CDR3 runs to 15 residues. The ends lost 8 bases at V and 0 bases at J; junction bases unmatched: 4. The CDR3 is CASPGGSSYNSPLHF. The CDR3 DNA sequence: TGTGCCAGCCCAGGGGGAAGCTCCTATAATTCACCCCTCCACTTT.

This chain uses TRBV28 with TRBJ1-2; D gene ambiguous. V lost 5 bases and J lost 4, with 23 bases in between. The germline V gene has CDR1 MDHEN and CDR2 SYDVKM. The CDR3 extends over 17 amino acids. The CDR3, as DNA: TGTGCCAGCAGTCCCAAGCTCACGGGGAGAGTTGGCTATGGCTACACCTTC. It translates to CASSPKLTGRVGYGYTF.

This CDR3 is CATSEQGKGNEQFF. The CDR3 DNA follows: TGTGCCACCAGTGAACAGGGGAAAGGCAATGAGCAGTTCTTC. The chain is built from TRBV24-1 and TRBJ2-1, with TRBD1 identical over 7 bases. Germline lookup yields CDR1 KGHDR and CDR2 SFDVKD. This CDR3 contains 14 residues. The V and J ends lost 4 bases and 6 bases, in that order; junction bases with no gene match: 5.

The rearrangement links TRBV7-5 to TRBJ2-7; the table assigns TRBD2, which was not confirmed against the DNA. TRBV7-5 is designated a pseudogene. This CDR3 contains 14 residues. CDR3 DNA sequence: TGTGTCAGAAGCTTAGGGAGGGGTAGGTACGAGCAGTACTTC. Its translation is CVRSLGRGRYEQYF.

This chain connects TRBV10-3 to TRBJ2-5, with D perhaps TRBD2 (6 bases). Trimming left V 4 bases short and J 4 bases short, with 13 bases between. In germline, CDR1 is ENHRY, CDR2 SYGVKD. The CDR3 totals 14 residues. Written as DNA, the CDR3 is TGTGCCATCAGTGGGGAAGGGCGGGGAGAGACCCAGTACTTC. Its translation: CAISGEGRGETQYF.

The CDR3 is CASTGTSGFNEQFF. DNA for the CDR3: TGTGCCAGCACTGGGACTAGCGGATTCAATGAGCAGTTCTTC. The chain links TRBV27 to TRBJ2-1; TRBD2 agrees at 11 bases. Per the germline V gene, CDR1 is MNHEY and CDR2 is SMNVEV (reference sequence). After removal of 7 bases from V and 6 bases from J, the junction contained 5 bases not matched to a gene. The CDR3 consists of 14 residues.

The CDR3 DNA follows: TGTGCCAGCAGCCTAAGCACCCTCGGTTCCAATGAGCAGTTCTTC. Protein product: CASSLSTLGSNEQFF. The J gene is TRBJ2-1, the V gene TRBV11-2; D unresolved. The CDR3 has 15 residues. Germline V gives CDR1 SGHAT, CDR2 FQNNGV. The germline V and J ends were trimmed by 5 bases and 6 bases, with 17 bases remaining between them.

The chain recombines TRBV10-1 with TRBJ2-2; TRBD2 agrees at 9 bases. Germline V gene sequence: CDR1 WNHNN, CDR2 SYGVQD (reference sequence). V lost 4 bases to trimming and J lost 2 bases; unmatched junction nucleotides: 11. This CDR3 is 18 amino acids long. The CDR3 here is CASSGFVAGGPNTGELFF. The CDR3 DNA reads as TGCGCCAGCAGTGGTTTCGTCGCGGGAGGGCCTAACACCGGGGAGCTGTTTTTT.

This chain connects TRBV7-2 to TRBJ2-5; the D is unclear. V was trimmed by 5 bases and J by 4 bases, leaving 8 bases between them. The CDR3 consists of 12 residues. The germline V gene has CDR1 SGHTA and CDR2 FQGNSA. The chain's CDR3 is CASSEERETQYF. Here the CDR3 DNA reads TGTGCCAGCAGCGAAGAGAGAGAGACCCAGTACTTC.